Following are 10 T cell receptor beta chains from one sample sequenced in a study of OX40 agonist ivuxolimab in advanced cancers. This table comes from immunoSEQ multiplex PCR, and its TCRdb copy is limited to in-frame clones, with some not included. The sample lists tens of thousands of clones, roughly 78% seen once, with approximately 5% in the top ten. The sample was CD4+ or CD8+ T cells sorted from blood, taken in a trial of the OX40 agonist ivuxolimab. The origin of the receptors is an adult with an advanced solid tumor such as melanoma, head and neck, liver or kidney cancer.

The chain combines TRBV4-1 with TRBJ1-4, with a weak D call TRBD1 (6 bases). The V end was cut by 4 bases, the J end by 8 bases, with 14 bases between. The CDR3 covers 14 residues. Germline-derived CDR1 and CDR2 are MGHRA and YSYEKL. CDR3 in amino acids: CASSRTGTTEKLFF. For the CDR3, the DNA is TGCGCCAGCAGCCGTACCGGGACAACGGAAAAACTGTTTTTT.

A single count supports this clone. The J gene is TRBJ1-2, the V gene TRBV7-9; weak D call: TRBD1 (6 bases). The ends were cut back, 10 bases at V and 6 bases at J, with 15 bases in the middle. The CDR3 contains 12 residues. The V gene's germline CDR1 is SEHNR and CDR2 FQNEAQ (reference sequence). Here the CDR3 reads CATGDQGNGYTF. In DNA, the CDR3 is TGTGCCACAGGAGACCAGGGGAATGGCTACACCTTC.

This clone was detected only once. Here the CDR3 DNA reads TGTGCCAGCTCACCAACAGTACCAGATACGCAGTATTTT. As protein: CASSPTVPDTQYF. The gene calls are TRBV18 and TRBJ2-3, with D unresolved. Between the trimmed V and J ends, which lost 2 bases and 4 bases, there was a span of 7 bases. Germline CDR1 reads KGHSH; CDR2 reads LQKENI. The CDR3 sequence is 13 residues long.

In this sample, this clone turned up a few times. CDR3 residues: CASSPTVYSYEQYF. In DNA form, the CDR3 reads TGTGCCAGCAGTCCTACCGTATACTCCTACGAGCAGTACTTC. V gene TRBV27 combines with J gene TRBJ2-7; D gene ambiguous. The CDR3 runs 14 residues. The V end lost 5 bases, the J end lost 0 bases, and 11 bases lay between the germline ends. Germline V lookup: CDR1 MNHEY, CDR2 SMNVEV (reference sequence).

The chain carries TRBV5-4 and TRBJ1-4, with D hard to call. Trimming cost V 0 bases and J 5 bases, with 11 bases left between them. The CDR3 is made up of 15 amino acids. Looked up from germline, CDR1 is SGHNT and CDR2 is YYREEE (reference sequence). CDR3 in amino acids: CASSLDPGKNEKLFF. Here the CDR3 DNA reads TGTGCCAGCAGCTTGGACCCAGGAAAAAATGAAAAACTGTTTTTT.

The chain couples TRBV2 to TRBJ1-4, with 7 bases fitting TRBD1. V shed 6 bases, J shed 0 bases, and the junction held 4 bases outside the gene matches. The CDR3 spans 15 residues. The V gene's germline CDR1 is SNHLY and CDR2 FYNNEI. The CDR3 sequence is CASSDRDATNEKLFF. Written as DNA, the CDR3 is TGTGCCAGCAGCGACAGGGACGCAACTAATGAAAAACTGTTTTTT.

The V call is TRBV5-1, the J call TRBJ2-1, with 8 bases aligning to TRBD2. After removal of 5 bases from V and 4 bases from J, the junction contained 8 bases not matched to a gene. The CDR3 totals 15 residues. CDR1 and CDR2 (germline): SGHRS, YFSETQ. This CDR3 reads CASSSGLARYNEQFF. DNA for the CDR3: TGCGCCAGCAGTTCTGGACTAGCTCGGTACAATGAGCAGTTCTTC.

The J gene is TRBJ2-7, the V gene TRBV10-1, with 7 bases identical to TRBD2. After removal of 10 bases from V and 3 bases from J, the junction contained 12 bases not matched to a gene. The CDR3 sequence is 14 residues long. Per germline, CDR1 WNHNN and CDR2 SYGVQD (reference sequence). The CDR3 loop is CATPLARRGYEQYF. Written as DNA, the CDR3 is TGCGCCACGCCACTAGCGAGGCGGGGCTACGAGCAGTACTTC.

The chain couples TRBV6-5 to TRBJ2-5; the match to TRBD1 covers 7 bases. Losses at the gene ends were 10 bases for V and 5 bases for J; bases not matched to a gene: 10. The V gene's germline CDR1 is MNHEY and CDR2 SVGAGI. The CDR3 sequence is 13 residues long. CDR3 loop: CATRAGGRETQYF. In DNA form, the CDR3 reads TGTGCCACCCGGGCAGGGGGACGGGAGACCCAGTACTTC.

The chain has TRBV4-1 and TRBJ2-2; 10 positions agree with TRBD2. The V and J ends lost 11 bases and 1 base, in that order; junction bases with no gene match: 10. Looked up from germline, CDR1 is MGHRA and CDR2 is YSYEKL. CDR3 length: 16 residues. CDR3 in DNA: TGCGCCGCGGCTCGGCTAGCGGGAGTGAACACCGGGGAGCTGTTTTTT. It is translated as CAAARLAGVNTGELFF.